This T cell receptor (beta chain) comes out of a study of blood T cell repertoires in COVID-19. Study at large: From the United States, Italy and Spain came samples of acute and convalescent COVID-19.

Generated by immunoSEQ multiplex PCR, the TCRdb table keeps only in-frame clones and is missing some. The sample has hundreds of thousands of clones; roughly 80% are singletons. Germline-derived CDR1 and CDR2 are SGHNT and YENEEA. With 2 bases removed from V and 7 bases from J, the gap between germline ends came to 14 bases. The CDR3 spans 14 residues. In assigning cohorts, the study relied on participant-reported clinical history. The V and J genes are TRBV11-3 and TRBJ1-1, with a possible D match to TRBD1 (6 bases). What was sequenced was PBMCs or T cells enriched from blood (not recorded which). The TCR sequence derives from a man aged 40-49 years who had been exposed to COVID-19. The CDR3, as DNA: TGTGCCAGCAGCTTAAGGGGGAGTAGAAGTGAAGCTTTCTTT. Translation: CASSLRGSRSEAFF.